This T cell receptor (beta chain) was identified during a study of T cell responses to AZD1222 COVID-19 vaccine. Points from the study as a whole: In a largely white British group with more females than males, clonal diversity was possibly underestimated.

J lost 5 bases, V lost 2 bases, and 2 bases had no gene match. The CDR3 length is 14 residues. Looked up from germline, CDR1 is SGHKS and CDR2 is YYEKEE (reference sequence). Here immunoSEQ multiplex PCR was the method, and the copy in TCRdb shows in-frame clones only, minus some. The repertoire has 130,000 or so clones, over 90% of them found once; the top ten carry 6.6%. Points on this clone: Its target is not known.

Sequenced here: peripheral blood, sampled on day 0 of AZD1222 vaccination. This chain connects TRBV5-5 to TRBJ2-1, with 9 bases that match TRBD1. This TCR derives from an adult in good health. Here the CDR3 reads CASSLYRGHNEQFF. CDR3 sequence (DNA): TGTGCCAGCAGCTTATACAGGGGGCACAATGAGCAGTTCTTC.